In its sample, the clone carrying this TCR beta chain was seen many times. The antigen remains unidentified. CDR3 length: 14 amino acids. Germline V lookup: CDR1 LNHDA, CDR2 SQIVND (reference sequence). V lost 5 bases and J 6 bases, leaving 16 bases between the germline ends. These data are taken from a study of T-cell memory formation after mild COVID-19. 5'RACE with constant-segment primers built TCRalpha and TCRbeta cDNA libraries with UMIs. One entry per CDR3 protein results from TCRdb running MiXCR on the 5' RACE reads. The sample lists a few hundred thousand distinct CDR3 sequences; more than 15% were seen once. Study-level points and caveats: CD4+ contracting clones were found mainly in CM and EM, and CD8+ ones in EMRA. A second wave expanding day 15 to 37 was CD4+-biased; contracting clones were balanced. Some clones that responded turned up in pre-infection memory, which suggests that cross-reactive memory joined in.

The V gene is TRBV19, the J gene TRBJ1-2; D possibly corresponds to TRBD1 (5 bases). The clonotype comes from a man aged 18 to 29 who had mild COVID-19 (a few samples of this study predate the infection). Cell type and time point are not known. The sequenced sample consisted of PBMCs or a T cell subset sorted from them (not recorded which). The CDR3 reads CASSPGTFLDGYTF. The CDR3 region has the DNA TGTGCCAGTAGTCCTGGGACCTTTTTGGATGGCTACACCTTC.